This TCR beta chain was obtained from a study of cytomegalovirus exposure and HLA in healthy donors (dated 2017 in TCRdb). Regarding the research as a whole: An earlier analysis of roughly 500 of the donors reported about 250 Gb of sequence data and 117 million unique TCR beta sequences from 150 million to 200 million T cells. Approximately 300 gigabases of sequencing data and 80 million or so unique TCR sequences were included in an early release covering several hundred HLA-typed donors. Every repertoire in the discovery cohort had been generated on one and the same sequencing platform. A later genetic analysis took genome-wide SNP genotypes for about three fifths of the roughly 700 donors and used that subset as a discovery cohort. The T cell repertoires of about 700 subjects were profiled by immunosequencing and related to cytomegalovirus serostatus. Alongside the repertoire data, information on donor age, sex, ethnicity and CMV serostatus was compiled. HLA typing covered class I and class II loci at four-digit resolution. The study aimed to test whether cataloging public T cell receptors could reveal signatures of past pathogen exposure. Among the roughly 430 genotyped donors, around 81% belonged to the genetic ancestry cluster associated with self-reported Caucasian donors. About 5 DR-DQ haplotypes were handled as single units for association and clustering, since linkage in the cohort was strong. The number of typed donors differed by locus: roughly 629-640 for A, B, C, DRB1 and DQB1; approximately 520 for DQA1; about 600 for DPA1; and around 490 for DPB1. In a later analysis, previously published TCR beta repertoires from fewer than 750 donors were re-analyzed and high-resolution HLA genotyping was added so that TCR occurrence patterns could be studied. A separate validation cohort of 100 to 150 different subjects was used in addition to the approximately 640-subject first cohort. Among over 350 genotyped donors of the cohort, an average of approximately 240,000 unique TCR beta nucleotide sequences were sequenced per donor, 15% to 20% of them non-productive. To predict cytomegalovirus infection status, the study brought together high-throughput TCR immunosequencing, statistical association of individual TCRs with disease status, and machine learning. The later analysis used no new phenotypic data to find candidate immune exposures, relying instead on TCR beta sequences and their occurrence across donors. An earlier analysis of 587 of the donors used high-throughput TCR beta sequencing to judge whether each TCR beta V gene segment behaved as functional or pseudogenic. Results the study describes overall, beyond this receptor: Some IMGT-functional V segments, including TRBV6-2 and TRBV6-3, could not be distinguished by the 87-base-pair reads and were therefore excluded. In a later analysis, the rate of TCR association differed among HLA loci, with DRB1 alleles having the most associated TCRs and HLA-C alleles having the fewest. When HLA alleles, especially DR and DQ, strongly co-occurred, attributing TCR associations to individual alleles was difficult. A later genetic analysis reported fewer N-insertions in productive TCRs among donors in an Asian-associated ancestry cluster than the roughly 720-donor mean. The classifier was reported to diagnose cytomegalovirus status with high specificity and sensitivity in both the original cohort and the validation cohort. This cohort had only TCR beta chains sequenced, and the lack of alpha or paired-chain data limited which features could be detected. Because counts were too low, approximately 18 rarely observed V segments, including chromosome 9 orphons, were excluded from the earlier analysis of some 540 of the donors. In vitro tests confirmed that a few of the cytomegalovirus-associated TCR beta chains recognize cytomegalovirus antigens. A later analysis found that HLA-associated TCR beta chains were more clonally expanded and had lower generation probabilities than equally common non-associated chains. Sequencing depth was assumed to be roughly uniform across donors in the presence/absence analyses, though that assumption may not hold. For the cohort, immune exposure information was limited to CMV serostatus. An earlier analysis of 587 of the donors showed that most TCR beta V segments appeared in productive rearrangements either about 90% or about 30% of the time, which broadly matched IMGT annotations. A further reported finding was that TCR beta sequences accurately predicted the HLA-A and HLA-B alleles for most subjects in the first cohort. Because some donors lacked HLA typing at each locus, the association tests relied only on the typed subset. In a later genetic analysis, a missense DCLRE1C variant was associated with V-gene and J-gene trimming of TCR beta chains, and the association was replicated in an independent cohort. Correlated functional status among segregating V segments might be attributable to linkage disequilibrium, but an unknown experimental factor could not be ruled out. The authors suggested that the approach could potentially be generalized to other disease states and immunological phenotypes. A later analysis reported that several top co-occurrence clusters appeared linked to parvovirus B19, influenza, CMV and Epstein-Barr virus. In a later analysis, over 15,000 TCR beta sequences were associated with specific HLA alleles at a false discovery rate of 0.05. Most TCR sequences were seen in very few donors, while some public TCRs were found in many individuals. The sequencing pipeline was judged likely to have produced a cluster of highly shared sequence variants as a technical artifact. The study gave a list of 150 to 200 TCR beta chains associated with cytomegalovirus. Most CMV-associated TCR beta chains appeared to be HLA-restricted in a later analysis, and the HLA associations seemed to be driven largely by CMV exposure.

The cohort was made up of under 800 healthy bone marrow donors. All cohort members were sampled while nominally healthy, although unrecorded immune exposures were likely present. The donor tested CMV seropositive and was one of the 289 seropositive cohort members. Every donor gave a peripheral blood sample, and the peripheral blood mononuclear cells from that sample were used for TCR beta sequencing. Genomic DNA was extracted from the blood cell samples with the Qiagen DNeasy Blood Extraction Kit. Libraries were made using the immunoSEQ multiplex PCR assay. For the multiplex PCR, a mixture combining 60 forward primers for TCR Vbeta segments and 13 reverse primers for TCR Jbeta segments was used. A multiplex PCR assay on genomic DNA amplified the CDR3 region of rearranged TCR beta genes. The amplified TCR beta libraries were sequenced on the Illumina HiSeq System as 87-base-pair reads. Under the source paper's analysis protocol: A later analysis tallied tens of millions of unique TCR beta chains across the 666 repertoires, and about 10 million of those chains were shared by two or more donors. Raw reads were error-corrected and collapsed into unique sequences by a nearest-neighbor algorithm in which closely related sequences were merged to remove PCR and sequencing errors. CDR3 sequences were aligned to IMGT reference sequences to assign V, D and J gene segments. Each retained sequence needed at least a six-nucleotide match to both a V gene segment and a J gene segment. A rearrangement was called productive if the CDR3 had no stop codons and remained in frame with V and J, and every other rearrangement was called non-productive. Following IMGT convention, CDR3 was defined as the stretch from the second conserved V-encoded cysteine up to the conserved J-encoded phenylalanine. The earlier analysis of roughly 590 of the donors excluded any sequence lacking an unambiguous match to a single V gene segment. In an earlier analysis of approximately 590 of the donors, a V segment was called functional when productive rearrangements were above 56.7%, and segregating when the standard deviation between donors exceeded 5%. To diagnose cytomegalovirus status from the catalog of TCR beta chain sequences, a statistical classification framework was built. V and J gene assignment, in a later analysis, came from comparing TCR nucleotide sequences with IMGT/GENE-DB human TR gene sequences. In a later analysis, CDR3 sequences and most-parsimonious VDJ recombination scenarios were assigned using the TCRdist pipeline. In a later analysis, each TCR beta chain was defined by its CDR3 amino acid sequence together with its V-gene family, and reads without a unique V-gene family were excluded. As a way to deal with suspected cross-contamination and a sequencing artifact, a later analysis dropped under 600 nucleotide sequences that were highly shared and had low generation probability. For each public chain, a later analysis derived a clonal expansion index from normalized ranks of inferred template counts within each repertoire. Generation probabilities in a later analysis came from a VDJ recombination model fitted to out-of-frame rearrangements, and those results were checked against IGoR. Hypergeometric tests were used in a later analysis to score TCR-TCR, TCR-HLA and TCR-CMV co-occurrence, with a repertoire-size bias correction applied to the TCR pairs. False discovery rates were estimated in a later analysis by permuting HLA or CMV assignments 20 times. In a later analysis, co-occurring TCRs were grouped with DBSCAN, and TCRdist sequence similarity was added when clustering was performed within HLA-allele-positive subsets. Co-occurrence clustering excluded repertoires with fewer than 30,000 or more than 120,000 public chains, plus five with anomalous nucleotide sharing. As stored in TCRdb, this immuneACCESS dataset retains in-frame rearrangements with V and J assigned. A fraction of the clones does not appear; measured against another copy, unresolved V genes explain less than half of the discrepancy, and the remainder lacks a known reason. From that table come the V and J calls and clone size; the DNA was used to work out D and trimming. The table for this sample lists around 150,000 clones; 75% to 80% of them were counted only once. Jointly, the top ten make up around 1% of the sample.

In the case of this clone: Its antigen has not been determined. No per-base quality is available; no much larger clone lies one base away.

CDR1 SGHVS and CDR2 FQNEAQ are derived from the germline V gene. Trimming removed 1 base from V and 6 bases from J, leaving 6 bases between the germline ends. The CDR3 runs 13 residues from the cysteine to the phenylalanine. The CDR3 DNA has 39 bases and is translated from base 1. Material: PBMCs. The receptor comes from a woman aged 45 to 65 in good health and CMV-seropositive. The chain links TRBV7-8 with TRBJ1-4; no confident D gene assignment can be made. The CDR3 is CASSLGIDEKLFF. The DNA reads TGTGCCAGCAGCTTAGGTATAGATGAAAAACTGTTTTTT.